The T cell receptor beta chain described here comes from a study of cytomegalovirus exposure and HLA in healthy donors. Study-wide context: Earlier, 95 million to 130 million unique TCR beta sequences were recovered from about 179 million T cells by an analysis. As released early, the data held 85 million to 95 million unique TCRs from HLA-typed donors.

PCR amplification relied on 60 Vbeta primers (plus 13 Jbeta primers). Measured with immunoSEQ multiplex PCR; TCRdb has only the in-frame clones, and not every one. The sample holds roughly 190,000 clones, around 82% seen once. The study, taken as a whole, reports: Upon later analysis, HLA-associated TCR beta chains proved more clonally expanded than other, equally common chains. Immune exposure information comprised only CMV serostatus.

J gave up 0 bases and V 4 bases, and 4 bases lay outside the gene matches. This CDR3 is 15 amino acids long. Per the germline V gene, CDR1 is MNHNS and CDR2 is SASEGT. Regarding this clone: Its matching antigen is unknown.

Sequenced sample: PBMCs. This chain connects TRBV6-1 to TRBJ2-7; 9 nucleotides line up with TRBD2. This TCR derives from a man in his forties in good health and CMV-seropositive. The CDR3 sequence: CASSALSGSSYEQYF. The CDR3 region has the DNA TGTGCCAGCAGTGCGCTTAGCGGGAGCTCCTACGAGCAGTACTTC.